Following are 10 T cell receptor beta chains from one sample sequenced in a study of Ad26.COV2.S vaccination and SARS-CoV-2 variants (dated by TCRdb to 2020 to 2022). The label giving this sample's treatment or condition can be read as: 19 received Ad26.COV2.S at low or high dose, single or two shots; about 5 received placebo; per-sample allocation not given. For vaccine and placebo recipients, the sequenced repertoires came from samples collected on day 63 after the first injection. Library generation was performed with the immunoSEQ multiplex PCR assay. The table comes from immuneACCESS by way of TCRdb, which keeps in-frame sequences with V and J called. Part of the clones is missing from these tables; in studies checked, under half for an unresolved V gene and the rest for unknown reasons. The sample table holds about 480,000 clones, of which approximately 88% were seen once. The ten largest clones capture around 13% of the sample.

Sequenced material: peripheral blood, taken in a trial of Ad26.COV2.S vaccine versus placebo. The receptors were gathered from a person aged 18-60 years who received the Ad26.COV2.S COVID-19 vaccine or a placebo.

This chain uses TRBV6-2 or TRBV6-3 with TRBJ1-5, with TRBD1 identical over 8 bases. V shed 5 bases and J 3 bases; nucleotides not matched to a gene: 15. The germline CDR1 and CDR2 sequences are MNHEY and SVGEGT. The CDR3 loop spans 18 amino acids. CDR3 DNA: TGTGCCAGCAGTCCGACAGGGGAATGGAAGGGAAACAATCAGCCCCAGCATTTT. Protein product: CASSPTGEWKGNNQPQHF.

The gene calls are TRBV7-9 and TRBJ1-2; D not certain. The V gene lost 6 bases and the J gene lost 4 bases, with 12 bases spanning the gap. This CDR3 contains 13 residues. Looked up from germline, CDR1 is SEHNR and CDR2 is FQNEAQ (reference sequence). The CDR3 nucleotides read TGTGCCAGCAGAAGCGACATGATCTATGGCTACACCTTC. Translating gives CASRSDMIYGYTF.

The chain carries TRBV27 and TRBJ2-3; TRBD2 matches 15 bases. CDR1 is MNHEY, CDR2 SMNVEV, per germline (reference sequence). This CDR3 has 20 residues. Trimming took 2 bases from V and 5 from J; bases not matched to a gene: 14. As DNA, the CDR3 is TGTGCCAGCAGTTTACAGGTTAGGACTAGCGGGAGGGCCCTCGAAGATACGCAGTATTTT. This encodes CASSLQVRTSGRALEDTQYF.

The DNA of the CDR3 is TGTGCCAGCAGACAGGGGAGGAACGAGCAGTACTTC. Amino acids: CASRQGRNEQYF. The chain links TRBV28 to TRBJ2-7, with D possibly matching TRBD1 (7 bases). Trimming removed 6 bases at V and 5 bases at J, with 11 bases between. This CDR3 contains 12 residues. Germline assignment: CDR1 MDHEN and CDR2 SYDVKM.

The chain recombines TRBV27 with TRBJ2-1; possible D gene TRBD2, 6 bases. CDR1 is MNHEY and CDR2 is SMNVEV in the germline V gene (reference sequence). V lost 10 bases and J 8 bases, leaving 24 bases between the germline ends. The CDR3 spans 15 residues. The CDR3 loop is CAIRGKSRFNDEQFF. The CDR3 bases are TGTGCCATCCGGGGGAAGAGTAGATTTAATGATGAGCAGTTCTTC.

In its sample, this clone was seen once. The chain is built from TRBV3-1 (or the pseudogene TRBV3-2) and TRBJ2-4; D remains ambiguous. Germline assignment: CDR1 LGHDT and CDR2 YNNKEL (reference sequence). Trimming removed 4 bases at V and 0 bases at J, with 4 bases between. CDR3 length: 13 amino acids. As DNA, the CDR3 is TGTGCCAGCAGCCTACTAGCCAAAAACATTCAGTACTTC. This gives the protein CASSLLAKNIQYF.

The J gene is TRBJ1-1, the V gene TRBV4-3; D possibly corresponds to TRBD1 (5 bases). V was clipped by 0 bases and J by 1 base, with 9 bases between them. The germline gives CDR1 LGHNA, CDR2 YSLEER. This CDR3 has 15 amino acids. The DNA of the CDR3 is TGCGCCAGCAGCCAAGAGTCAGGGAGGAACACTGAAGCTTTCTTT. Its translation is CASSQESGRNTEAFF.

The chain combines TRBV30 with TRBJ2-5; D is undetermined. This CDR3 contains 12 residues. Trimming removed 1 base at V and 5 bases at J, with 8 bases between. Germline V gives CDR1 GTSNPN, CDR2 SVGIG (reference sequence). This CDR3 reads CAWSGFRETQYF. DNA of the CDR3: TGTGCCTGGAGTGGGTTCCGGGAGACCCAGTACTTC.

This chain joins TRBV12-3 or TRBV12-4 and TRBJ1-1; no reliable D call. V was pared by 3 bases and J by 8 bases, with 10 bases between. This CDR3 has 12 residues. The DNA for the CDR3 is TGTGCCAGCAGTTTCGCCGGGCCGGAAGCTTTCTTT. Translating it yields CASSFAGPEAFF.

The chain links TRBV2 to TRBJ1-6, with a weak D call TRBD1 (6 bases). CDR3 length: 16 residues. Trimming took off 1 base at V and 7 bases at J, with 14 bases between the two ends. CDR1 and CDR2 (germline): SNHLY, FYNNEI. The chain's CDR3 is CASSEGGPGLNSPLHF. The CDR3 DNA sequence: TGTGCCAGCAGTGAAGGGGGGCCGGGGTTGAATTCACCCCTCCACTTT.